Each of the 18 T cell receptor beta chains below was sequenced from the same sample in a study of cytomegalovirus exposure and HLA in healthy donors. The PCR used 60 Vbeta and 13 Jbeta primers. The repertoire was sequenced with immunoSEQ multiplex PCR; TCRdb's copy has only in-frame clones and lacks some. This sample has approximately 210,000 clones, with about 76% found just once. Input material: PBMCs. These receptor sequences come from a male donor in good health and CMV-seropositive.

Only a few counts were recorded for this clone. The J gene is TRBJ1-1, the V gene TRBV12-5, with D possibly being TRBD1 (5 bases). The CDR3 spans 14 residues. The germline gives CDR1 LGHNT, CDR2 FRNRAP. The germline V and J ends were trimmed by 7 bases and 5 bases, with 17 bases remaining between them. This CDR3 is CASANSGGGTEAFF. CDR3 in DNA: TGTGCTAGTGCTAACTCGGGTGGGGGGACTGAAGCTTTCTTT.

This chain's CDR3 is CASSVGDRILGEQYF. The CDR3 DNA reads as TGTGCCAGCAGCGTAGGGGACAGAATCTTGGGCGAGCAGTACTTC. V and J are TRBV9 and TRBJ2-7, with 7 bases lining up with TRBD1. The V segment lost 0 bases and the J segment 6 bases; nucleotides outside the gene matches: 9. This CDR3 comprises 15 residues. Germline CDR1 reads SGDLS; CDR2 reads YYNGEE.

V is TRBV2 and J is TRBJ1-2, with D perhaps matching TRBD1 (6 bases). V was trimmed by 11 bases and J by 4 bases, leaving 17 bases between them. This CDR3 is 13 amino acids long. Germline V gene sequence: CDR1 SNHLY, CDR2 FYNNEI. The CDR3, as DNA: TGTGCCTCTACTGCACAGGGACCCTATGGCTACACCTTC. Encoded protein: CASTAQGPYGYTF.

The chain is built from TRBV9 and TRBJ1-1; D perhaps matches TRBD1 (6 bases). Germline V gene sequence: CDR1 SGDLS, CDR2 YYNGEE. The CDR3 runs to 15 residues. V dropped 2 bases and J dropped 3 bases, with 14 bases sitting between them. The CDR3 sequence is CASSVDPGAYTEAFF. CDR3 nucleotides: TGTGCCAGCAGCGTCGACCCAGGGGCCTACACTGAAGCTTTCTTT.

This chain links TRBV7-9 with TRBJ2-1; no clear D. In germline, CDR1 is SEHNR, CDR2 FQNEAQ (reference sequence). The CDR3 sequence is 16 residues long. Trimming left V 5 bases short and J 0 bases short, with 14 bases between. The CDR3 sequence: CASSLLSVSSYNEQFF. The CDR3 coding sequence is TGTGCCAGCAGCCTCTTAAGCGTCAGCTCCTACAATGAGCAGTTCTTC.

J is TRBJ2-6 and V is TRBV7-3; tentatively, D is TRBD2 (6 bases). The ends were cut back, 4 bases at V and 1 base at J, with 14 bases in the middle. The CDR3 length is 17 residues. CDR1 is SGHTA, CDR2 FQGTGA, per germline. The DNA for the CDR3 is TGTGCCAGCAGCTGGGAGGACATAGAGTCTGGGGCCAACGTCCTGACTTTC. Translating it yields CASSWEDIESGANVLTF.

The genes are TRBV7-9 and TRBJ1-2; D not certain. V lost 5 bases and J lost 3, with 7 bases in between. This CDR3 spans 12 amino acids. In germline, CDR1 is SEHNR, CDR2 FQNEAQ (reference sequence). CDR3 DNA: TGTGCCAGCAGCCGCGTGGACTATGGCTACACCTTC. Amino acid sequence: CASSRVDYGYTF.

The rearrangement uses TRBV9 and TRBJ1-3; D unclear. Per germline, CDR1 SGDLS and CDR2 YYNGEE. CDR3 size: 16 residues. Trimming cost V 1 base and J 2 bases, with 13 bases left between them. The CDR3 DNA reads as TGTGCCAGCAGCGTAAAGGGAGAGGGCCCTGGAAACACCATATATTTT. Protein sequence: CASSVKGEGPGNTIYF.

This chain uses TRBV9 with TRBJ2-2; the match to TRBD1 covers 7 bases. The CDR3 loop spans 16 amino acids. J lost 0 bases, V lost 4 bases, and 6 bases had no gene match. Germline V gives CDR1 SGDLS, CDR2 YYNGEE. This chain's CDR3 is CASSRTGQTNTGELFF. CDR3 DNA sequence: TGTGCCAGCAGCCGGACGGGACAGACGAACACCGGGGAGCTGTTTTTT.

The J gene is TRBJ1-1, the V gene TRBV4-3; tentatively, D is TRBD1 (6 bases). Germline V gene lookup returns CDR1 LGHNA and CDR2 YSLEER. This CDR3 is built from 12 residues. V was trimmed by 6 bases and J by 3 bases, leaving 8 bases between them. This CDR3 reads CASSRQDTEAFF. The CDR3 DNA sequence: TGCGCCAGCAGTCGACAGGACACTGAAGCTTTCTTT.

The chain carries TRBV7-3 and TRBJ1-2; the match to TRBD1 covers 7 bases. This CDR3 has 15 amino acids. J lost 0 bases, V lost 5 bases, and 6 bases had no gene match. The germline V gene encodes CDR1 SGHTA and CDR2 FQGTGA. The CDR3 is CASSRQGSPNYGYTF. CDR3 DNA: TGTGCCAGCAGCCGACAGGGATCACCTAACTATGGCTACACCTTC.

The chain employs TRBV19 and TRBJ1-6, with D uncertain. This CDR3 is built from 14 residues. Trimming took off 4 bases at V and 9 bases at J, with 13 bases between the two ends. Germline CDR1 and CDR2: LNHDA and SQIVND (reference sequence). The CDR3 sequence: CASSTTTRASPLHF. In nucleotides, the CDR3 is TGTGCCAGTAGTACGACAACAAGAGCTTCACCCCTCCACTTT.

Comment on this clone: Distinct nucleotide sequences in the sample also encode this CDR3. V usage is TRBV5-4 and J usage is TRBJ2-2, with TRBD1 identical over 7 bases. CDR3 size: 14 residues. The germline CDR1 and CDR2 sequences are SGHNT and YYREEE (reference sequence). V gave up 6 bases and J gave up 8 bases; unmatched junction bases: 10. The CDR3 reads CASNPGTATGELFF. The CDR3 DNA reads TGTGCCAGCAACCCCGGGACAGCTACTGGGGAGCTGTTTTTT.

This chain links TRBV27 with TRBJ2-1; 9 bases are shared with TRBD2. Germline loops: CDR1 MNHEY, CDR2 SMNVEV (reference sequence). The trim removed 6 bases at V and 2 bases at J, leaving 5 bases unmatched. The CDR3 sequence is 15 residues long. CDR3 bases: TGTGCCAGCAGCCCTGGACTAGCGCCCTACAATGAGCAGTTCTTC. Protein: CASSPGLAPYNEQFF.

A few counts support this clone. The CDR3 reads CASSSSGNEQFF. In DNA form, the CDR3 reads TGTGCCAGCAGCTCTAGCGGGAATGAGCAGTTCTTC. The gene calls are TRBV7-3 and TRBJ2-1, with 8 positions matching TRBD2. Trimming removed 4 bases from V and 7 bases from J; junction bases left unmatched: 0. CDR3 length: 12 amino acids. Germline V lookup: CDR1 SGHTA, CDR2 FQGTGA. Using reference TRBV7-3 and TRBJ2-1 for the parts outside the CDR3, the full variable domain is GAGVSQTPSNKVTEKGKYVELRCDPISGHTALYWYRQSLGQGPEFLIYFQGTGAADDSGLPNDRFFAVRPEGSVSTLKIQRTERGDSAVYLCASSSSGNEQFFGPGTRLTVL.

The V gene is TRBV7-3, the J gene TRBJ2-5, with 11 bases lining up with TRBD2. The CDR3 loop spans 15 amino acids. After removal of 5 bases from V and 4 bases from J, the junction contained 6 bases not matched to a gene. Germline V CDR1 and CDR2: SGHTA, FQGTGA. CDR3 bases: TGTGCCAGCAGCCAAACCGGGACTAGCGGAGAGACCCAGTACTTC. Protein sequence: CASSQTGTSGETQYF.

CDR3 sequence: CASRARVGGYTF. CDR3 bases: TGTGCCAGCAGGGCCAGGGTCGGTGGCTACACCTTC. The J gene is TRBJ1-2, the V gene TRBV28; tentatively, D is TRBD1 (5 bases). V was shortened by 6 bases and J by 7 bases, with 12 bases between the two germline ends. The germline CDR1 and CDR2 sequences are MDHEN and SYDVKM. The CDR3 contains 12 residues.

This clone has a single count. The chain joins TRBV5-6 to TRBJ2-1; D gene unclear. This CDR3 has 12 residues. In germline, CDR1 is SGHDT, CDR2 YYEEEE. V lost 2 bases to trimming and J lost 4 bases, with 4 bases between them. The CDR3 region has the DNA TGTGCCAGCAGCTTCCTTTACAATGAGCAGTTCTTC. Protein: CASSFLYNEQFF.